Below are 29 T cell receptor beta chains sequenced from a single sample in a study of metastatic and nonmetastatic thyroid tumors. TCRdb re-clonotyped the PCR reads through MiXCR. The data contain roughly 14,000 clones, 23% of them singletons. No treatment had been given to any patient before thyroid surgery. Sequencing was done on a sample of tumor tissue. The source of these receptors is a female donor with papillary thyroid cancer or a benign thyroid nodule (not recorded which). Some clones in this sample may be carry-over from other donors' samples.

The table lists this clone with a few counts. V and J are TRBV6-1 and TRBJ2-7; maybe TRBD1 (6 bases). The V end was cut by 5 bases, the J end by 4 bases, with 6 bases between. CDR1 and CDR2 (germline): MNHNS, SASEGT. The length of the CDR3 is 11 residues. This chain's CDR3 is CASSTGYEQYF. The CDR3 region has the DNA TGTGCCAGCAGTACAGGGTACGAGCAGTACTTC.

Details on this clone: A much larger clone differs by one base, so this may be a read error. The missing conserved phenylalanine or tryptophan at the end of this CDR3 makes a read error likely. The chain combines TRBV27 with TRBJ2-7; possibly TRBD2 for D (5 bases). The V gene's germline CDR1 is MNHEY and CDR2 SMNVEV (reference sequence). V shed 3 bases and J shed 1 base, with 10 bases lying between them. The CDR3 spans 14 residues. CDR3 coding DNA: TGTGCCAGCAGTTTTGGACGGGATTCCTACGAGCAGTACCTC. Translation: CASSFGRDSYEQYL.

As for this clone: Germline is not matched at one junction end, which may reflect a read error. The gene calls are TRBV6-2 or TRBV6-3 and TRBJ2-2, with 7 bases matching TRBD2. Looked up from germline, CDR1 is MNHEY and CDR2 is SVGEGT. CDR3 length: 17 amino acids. The CDR3 bases are TGTGTCAGCAGTTACTCGAGGCTAGCGGAGGACACCGGGGAGCTGTTTTTT. Its translation: CVSSYSRLAEDTGELFF.

This clone came up many times. The chain carries TRBV5-1 and TRBJ1-2; the match to TRBD1 covers 7 bases. V dropped 4 bases and J dropped 2; count of bases not matched to a gene: 5. The CDR3 runs to 14 residues. CDR1 is SGHRS and CDR2 is YFSETQ in the germline V gene. Here the CDR3 reads CASSQGQTNYGYTF. As DNA, the CDR3 is TGCGCCAGCAGCCAGGGACAGACCAACTATGGCTACACCTTC.

This clone was counted ten times or more. V and J are TRBV27 and TRBJ2-3, with D perhaps matching TRBD1 or TRBD2 (5 bases each). CDR1 and CDR2 (germline): MNHEY, SMNVEV (reference sequence). This CDR3 is built from 15 residues. The germline V and J ends were trimmed by 7 bases and 0 bases, with 14 bases remaining between them. The CDR3 bases are TGTGCCAGCACCTCCGGGACGGCAAGCACAGATACGCAGTATTTT. It encodes CASTSGTASTDTQYF.

This clone was observed at least ten times. This chain uses TRBV9 with TRBJ2-1; D is ambiguous. This CDR3 is built from 15 residues. Germline V gene lookup returns CDR1 SGDLS and CDR2 YYNGEE. The V end was cut by 1 base, the J end by 3 bases, with 11 bases between. The CDR3 region is CASSVSGIHYNEQFF. The CDR3 region has the DNA TGTGCCAGCAGCGTATCAGGCATCCACTACAATGAGCAGTTCTTC.

This clone occurred many times. The chain combines TRBV6-5 with TRBJ2-1, with 13 bases lining up with TRBD2. CDR1 MNHEY and CDR2 SVGAGI come from the germline V gene. This CDR3 is 17 amino acids long. V was pared by 0 bases and J by 7 bases, with 6 bases of the junction left unmatched. The CDR3 reads CASSYSTSGRRNNEQFF. The CDR3 DNA sequence: TGTGCCAGCAGTTACTCGACTAGCGGGAGGAGGAATAATGAGCAGTTCTTC.

This clone showed up many times. J is TRBJ2-7 and V is TRBV13; tentative D call: TRBD2 (5 bases). This CDR3 spans 13 amino acids. Trimming removed 5 bases from V and 2 bases from J, with 10 bases in between. Per the germline V gene, CDR1 is PRHDT and CDR2 is FYEKMQ (reference sequence). The CDR3 DNA reads TGTGCCAGCAGCGAACGGGGTGCCTACGAGCAGTACTTC. It codes for CASSERGAYEQYF.

The sample holds many counts of this clone. The chain employs TRBV12-3 or TRBV12-4 and TRBJ2-4; D is unclear. The CDR3 contains 13 residues. V dropped 4 bases and J dropped 4 bases, with 8 bases sitting between them. CDR3 nucleotide sequence: TGTGCCAGCAGTTCGAGCTCGAAAAACATTCAGTACTTC. Residues: CASSSSSKNIQYF.

This clone was observed a handful of times. The J gene is TRBJ1-6, the V gene TRBV11-2; no reliable D call. V was pared by 7 bases and J by 10 bases, with 11 bases between. CDR1 SGHAT and CDR2 FQNNGV come from the germline V gene. CDR3 length: 12 residues. The CDR3 bases are TGTGCCAGCACCCCAATGGGATCACCCCTCCACTTT. Encoded protein: CASTPMGSPLHF.

This chain joins TRBV6-2 or TRBV6-3 and TRBJ2-1, with TRBD2 matching 10 bases. After removal of 4 bases from V and 6 bases from J, the junction contained 6 bases not matched to a gene. The V gene's germline CDR1 is MNHEY and CDR2 SVGEGT. The CDR3 totals 15 residues. The CDR3 DNA reads as TGTGCCAGCAGTTCCGGGACTAGCGTCACCAATGAGCAGTTCTTC. Residues: CASSSGTSVTNEQFF.

The chain combines TRBV7-8 with TRBJ2-7, with 7 bases identical to TRBD2. Germline CDR1 is SGHVS and CDR2 is FQNEAQ. Germline trimming cut 4 bases from V and 4 bases from J; bases unmatched to any gene: 4. CDR3 length equals 13 residues. The CDR3: CASSSWEGYEQYF. CDR3 bases: TGTGCCAGCAGCTCCTGGGAGGGTTACGAGCAGTACTTC.

This clone is classed as medium-sized. V is TRBV6-1 and J is TRBJ1-1; unclear D gene. V lost 5 bases, J lost 1 base, and 11 bases lay in between. Germline assignment: CDR1 MNHNS and CDR2 SASEGT. There are 14 residues in the CDR3. The CDR3: CASSLAGGNTEAFF. CDR3 DNA sequence: TGTGCCAGCAGTTTGGCCGGCGGGAACACTGAAGCTTTCTTT.

This clone was counted a few times. The chain has TRBV6-1 and TRBJ1-5; tentatively, D is TRBD1 (5 bases). V shed 2 bases and J shed 7 bases, with 15 bases lying between them. The CDR3 has 15 residues. Germline V gene sequence: CDR1 MNHNS, CDR2 SASEGT. The CDR3 spells CASSERWQGIQPQHF. In DNA, the CDR3 is TGTGCCAGCAGTGAACGGTGGCAGGGTATCCAGCCCCAGCATTTT.

The chain combines TRBV6-1 with TRBJ2-2; tentative D call: TRBD1 (6 bases). Germline loops: CDR1 MNHNS, CDR2 SASEGT. CDR3 length: 16 amino acids. Between the trimmed V and J ends, which lost 0 bases and 5 bases, there was a span of 13 bases. The CDR3 DNA reads TGTGCCAGCAGTGAAGCAGCTGGGGGCGAAACCGGGGAGCTGTTTTTT. As protein: CASSEAAGGETGELFF.

The table lists this clone with a few counts. The chain has TRBV11-2 and TRBJ2-2; 9 positions match TRBD2. Trimming removed 4 bases from V and 4 bases from J; junction bases left unmatched: 7. CDR1 is SGHAT and CDR2 is FQNNGV in the germline V gene. This CDR3 is 16 amino acids long. CDR3 protein: CASSSGGTSRTGELFF. CDR3 nucleotides: TGTGCCAGCAGCTCCGGCGGGACTAGCCGCACCGGGGAGCTGTTTTTT. Full variable domain (remainder filled in from reference TRBV11-2 and TRBJ2-2): EAGVAQSPRYKIIEKRQSVAFWCNPISGHATLYWYQQILGQGPKLLIQFQNNGVVDDSQLPKDRFSAERLKGVDSTLKIQPAKLEDSAVYLCASSSGGTSRTGELFFGEGSRLTVL.

A few counts support this clone. J is TRBJ2-1 and V is TRBV6-1, with TRBD2 matching 7 bases. The CDR3 is 12 residues long. Germline CDR1 MNHNS, CDR2 SASEGT. J was trimmed by 7 bases and V by 6 bases; bases with no gene match: 3. CDR3 in DNA: TGTGCCAGCAGCTTTAGCGGGAATGAGCAGTTCTTC. This codes for CASSFSGNEQFF.

This clone occurred a few times. A much larger clone differs from this one at a single base, so this may be a read error. The V and J genes are TRBV29-1 and TRBJ2-7, with 9 bases aligning to TRBD2. This CDR3 is 13 amino acids long. Germline loops: CDR1 SQVTM, CDR2 ANQGSEA. The CDR3 protein is CIVAGTSTHEQYF. CDR3 sequence (DNA): TGCATCGTGGCCGGGACTAGCACTCACGAGCAGTACTTC.

This clone was found many times. The chain couples TRBV2 to TRBJ1-4; 8 bases agree with TRBD1. The CDR3 is 15 amino acids. The trim removed 6 bases at V and 4 bases at J, leaving 7 bases unmatched. Germline CDR1 reads SNHLY; CDR2 reads FYNNEI. CDR3 sequence reads: CASSLNRGINEKLFF. CDR3 coding DNA: TGTGCCAGCAGCCTAAACAGGGGGATTAATGAAAAACTGTTTTTT.

This clone is deemed medium-sized. The genes are TRBV2 and TRBJ1-6; 8 nucleotides match TRBD1. The CDR3 totals 15 residues. From germline, CDR1 is SNHLY and CDR2 FYNNEI. V lost 4 bases to trimming and J lost 14 bases; unmatched junction nucleotides: 13. CDR3 amino acids: CASSATGTGLRALHF. CDR3 in DNA: TGTGCCAGCAGTGCAACCGGGACAGGTTTAAGGGCCCTCCACTTT. Filled out from reference TRBV2 and TRBJ1-6, the complete variable domain reads EPEVTQTPSHQVTQMGQEVILRCVPISNHLYFYWYRQILGQKVEFLVSFYNNEISEKSEIFDDQFSVERPDGSNFTLKIRSTKLEDSAMYFCASSATGTGLRALHFGNGTRLTVT.

Ten or more counts support this clone. This rearrangement joins TRBV2 to TRBJ1-1; D may be TRBD1 (5 bases). This CDR3 contains 13 residues. The V and J ends lost 6 bases and 4 bases respectively, with 12 bases between them. Germline CDR1 and CDR2: SNHLY and FYNNEI. CDR3 bases: TGTGCCAGCAGCACCCAGGGAGGCACTGAAGCTTTCTTT. It specifies CASSTQGGTEAFF.

This clone was counted a few times. The J gene is TRBJ2-7, the V gene TRBV6-2 or TRBV6-3, with D unresolved. This CDR3 region has 13 residues. The ends were cut back, 2 bases at V and 2 bases at J, with 7 bases in the middle. Per germline, CDR1 MNHEY and CDR2 SVGEGT. The CDR3 nucleotides are TGTGCCAGCAGTTACGGGGAAACCTACGAGCAGTACTTC. Protein product: CASSYGETYEQYF.

This clone showed up many times. The V and J genes are TRBV15 and TRBJ2-1; D ambiguous. Germline V gene lookup returns CDR1 LNHNV and CDR2 YYDKDF (reference sequence). Trimming took 3 bases from V and 4 from J, leaving 16 bases between them. The CDR3 length is 16 residues. DNA of the CDR3: TGTGCCACCAGCAGTAGGGCAGGTGATAAATACAATGAGCAGTTCTTC. The encoded protein is CATSSRAGDKYNEQFF.

By sample share, this clone is medium-sized. V is TRBV19 and J is TRBJ2-7, with D maybe TRBD1 (5 bases). Trimming removed 6 bases from V and 3 bases from J, with 12 bases in between. Germline values: CDR1 LNHDA, CDR2 SQIVND (reference sequence). The CDR3 totals 13 residues. The DNA for the CDR3 is TGTGCCAGTAGCATATGGACAAACTACGAGCAGTACTTC. Its protein is CASSIWTNYEQYF.

CDR3 coding DNA: TGTGCCAGCAGGACAGGGAGCAACACTGAAGCTTTCTTT. This codes for CASRTGSNTEAFF. The chain recombines TRBV6-1 with TRBJ1-1; 7 bases match TRBD1. There are 13 residues in the CDR3. J was trimmed by 2 bases and V by 6 bases; bases with no gene match: 3. The germline gives CDR1 MNHNS, CDR2 SASEGT.

By share, this clone counts as medium-sized (0.01 to 0.1%). The J gene is TRBJ2-2, the V gene TRBV12-3 or TRBV12-4, with D possibly being TRBD2 (7 bases). The length of the CDR3 is 15 residues. V lost 3 bases and J lost 6, with 14 bases in between. The CDR3 coding sequence is TGTGCCAGCAGTTTTTTTTCCGGGGGGCCCGGGGAGCTGTTTTTT. Protein product: CASSFFSGGPGELFF.

V is TRBV5-1 and J is TRBJ1-4, with D uncertain. This CDR3 comprises 14 residues. Germline V CDR1 and CDR2: SGHRS, YFSETQ. Trimming took off 2 bases at V and 7 bases at J, with 12 bases between the two ends. The CDR3 sequence is CASSFGGEREKLFF. CDR3 nucleotide sequence: TGCGCCAGCAGCTTCGGCGGGGAACGTGAAAAACTGTTTTTT.

The V gene is TRBV19, the J gene TRBJ2-7, with 13 bases identical to TRBD2. V trimming: 4 bases; J trimming: 3 bases; junction bases outside the gene matches: 6. This CDR3 has 16 residues. Germline values: CDR1 LNHDA, CDR2 SQIVND (reference sequence). The CDR3 coding sequence is TGTGCCAGTAGTAGGGGACTAGCGGGGAATTACTACGAGCAGTACTTC. Translated, it gives CASSRGLAGNYYEQYF. Full variable domain (remainder filled in from reference TRBV19 and TRBJ2-7): DGGITQSPKYLFRKEGQNVTLSCEQNLNHDAMYWYRQDPGQGLRLIYYSQIVNDFQKGDIAEGYSVSREKKESFPLTVTSAQKNPTAFYLCASSRGLAGNYYEQYFGPGTRLTVT.

This clone was seen a handful of times. V is TRBV6-1 and J is TRBJ1-6, with D possibly being TRBD1 (5 bases). Germline CDR1 and CDR2: MNHNS and SASEGT. The V end lost 8 bases, the J end lost 4 bases, and 21 bases lay between the germline ends. This CDR3 is built from 17 residues. Here the CDR3 reads CASRGTLAEDYNSPLHF. The CDR3 bases are TGTGCCAGCCGGGGGACCCTCGCAGAGGATTATAATTCACCCCTCCACTTT.